Reported below is one TCR beta chain. This entry belongs to a study of Ad26.COV2.S vaccination and SARS-CoV-2 variants. The treatment: over 15 received Ad26.COV2.S at low or high dose, single or two shots; 5 received placebo; per-sample allocation not given. Sampling was performed 63 days after the first vaccine or placebo injection. The V gene's germline CDR1 is SGHVS and CDR2 FQNEAQ. V lost 5 bases, J lost 2 bases, and 9 bases stayed unmatched. The CDR3 totals 15 residues. Assay used: immunoSEQ multiplex PCR; TCRdb lists only in-frame clones, some missing. The sample includes approximately 300,000 clones, around 83% of them seen just once.

This sequence originates from a person aged 18-65 years who received the Ad26.COV2.S COVID-19 vaccine or a placebo. V gene TRBV7-8 combines with J gene TRBJ2-7; the match to TRBD1 covers 7 bases. Sequences were derived from peripheral blood, sampled in a trial of Ad26.COV2.S vaccine versus placebo. CDR3 in DNA: TGTGCCAGCAGCATCGACAGGGCGAAAGCCTACGAGCAGTACTTC. Protein: CASSIDRAKAYEQYF.